This T cell receptor beta chain is from a study of graft-versus-host responses after intestinal transplantation. Study information: Anti-thymocyte globulin induction was given to all recipients, followed by tacrolimus and steroids for two to four years. Findings and caveats of the study: High graft-versus-host to host-versus-graft clonal ratios were found in allografts of patients who had graft-donor T cell macrochimerism. The highest levels of circulating GvH clones went along with early declines in HvG clones after transplant. GvH clones were found in recipient marrow; some appeared first in ileum or blood.

About this clone: Its antigen remains unknown.

This CDR3 is 13 amino acids long. Germline assignment: CDR1 MNHNS and CDR2 SASEGT. The germline V and J ends were trimmed by 2 bases and 8 bases, with 10 bases remaining between them. TCRdb's copy holds only in-frame clones and misses some; the assay was immunoSEQ multiplex PCR. The sample contains 70,000 to 100,000 clones, 85% to 90% of which appear only once. The sequence was collected from a human donor who received an intestinal transplant. The sequencing used unstimulated CD4+ T cells sorted from spleen or lymph node cells, collected before intestinal transplant. V gene TRBV6-1 combines with J gene TRBJ1-3; no reliable D call. The DNA of the CDR3 is TGTGCCAGCAGTGAATTTTCGCGGGACACCATATATTTT. Translated: CASSEFSRDTIYF.